This TCR beta chain was observed in a study of regulatory T cells in long-lasting Graves disease. Regarding the study as a whole: Persistent cases favored TRBV28, TRBJ1-2 and TRBJ2-5.

Details on this clonotype: Its antigen is not known.

Time point reported: persistent/refractory GD, antithyroid drugs over 5 years with positive TRAb. From RNA extracted from PBMCs, the TCR library was made. The CDR3 is made up of 14 amino acids. Looked up from germline, CDR1 is DFQATT and CDR2 is SNEGSKA (reference sequence). V dropped 5 bases and J dropped 4 bases, with 18 bases sitting between them. In building TCR beta libraries, iRepertoire HTBI primers were used together with Arm-PCR of CDR3 regions. Each CDR3 protein is one row after TCRdb ran MiXCR on the multiplex PCR reads. In the table there are about half a million distinct CDR3 sequences, 20% to 25% of which are singletons.

This clonotype originated in a female donor with Graves disease. The V and J genes are TRBV20-1 and TRBJ2-7, with a possible D match to TRBD2 (5 bases). Material: peripheral blood mononuclear cells (PBMCs), obtained when the disease was refractory, from a patient treated with antithyroid drugs. This CDR3 reads CSASTVGGFYEQYF. The CDR3 bases are TGCAGTGCTTCTACAGTAGGAGGTTTTTACGAGCAGTACTTC.